Included here is one T cell receptor (beta chain) sequence, with context. The data originate from a study of blood T cell repertoires in COVID-19. In the source study's methods: The assay estimated nucleated cells by amplifying reference gene primers. Measured with immunoSEQ multiplex PCR; TCRdb has only the in-frame clones, and not every one. The V and J calls and clone size were taken over from that table, and D and trimming were inferred from the DNA. This table holds some 25,000 clones, 80% to 95% found once. Germline V gene data show CDR1 as SGHRS and CDR2 as YFSETQ. The CDR3 loop spans 14 amino acids. The J segment lost 5 bases and the V segment lost 3 bases, leaving 5 bases of the junction unmatched.

The chain uses TRBV5-1 and TRBJ1-1; 9 bases are a match to TRBD1. Input material: peripheral blood. This receptor was identified in a human donor in a cohort sampled during active COVID-19. The CDR3 DNA sequence: TGCGCCAGCAGCTCGGGACAGGGTGCGACTGAAGCTTTCTTT. Protein: CASSSGQGATEAFF.